The T cell receptor (beta chain) described here comes from a study of blood T cell repertoires in COVID-19. The CDR3 has 14 amino acids. Germline V lookup: CDR1 GTSNPN, CDR2 SVGIG (reference sequence). The junction had 1 base not matched to a gene; V was cut back by 2 bases and J by 5 bases. Here immunoSEQ multiplex PCR was the method, and the copy in TCRdb shows in-frame clones only, minus some. The top ten hold 5.5% to 7.5% of the sample, which has some 350,000 clones, about nine tenths seen once. This chain uses TRBV30 with TRBJ2-1; TRBD2 matches at 12 bases. Sequenced sample: peripheral blood. This TCR was sampled from a woman aged 70 to 79 with COVID-19, enrolled during active disease. The CDR3 DNA reads as TGTGCCTGGAGTCTAGCGGGGGGGAACAATGAGCAGTTCTTC. Residues: CAWSLAGGNNEQFF.